One T cell receptor beta chain is described in this entry. Its specificity is unknown. These data come from a study of T-cell reconstitution after alpha-beta-depleted transplantation in children. Study-level findings and limits: For some patients, TCRbeta diversity was high at day 60 because of recipient T cells and thymic progenitors that survived. T-cell counts and diversity at one year post-transplant came mainly from newly produced T cells. At around two months after transplant, the alpha-beta T cells were reportedly derived from several hundred expanded clones that came from non-depleted graft cells.

This CDR3 contains 17 residues. Trimming pared 6 bases from V and 0 bases from J, leaving 18 bases between. CDR1 and CDR2 from the germline V gene are LNHDA and SQIVND (reference sequence). Preparing the TCRbeta library involved the use of unique molecular identifiers. TCRdb re-called the PCR reads through MiXCR, storing one row per CDR3 protein. Of fewer than 250,000 distinct CDR3 sequences in the sample, approximately 15% are singletons; the top ten hold 35% to 50%. This sequence was found in a male patient between 2 and 10 years old who had a stem cell transplant for acute lymphoblastic leukemia, so the T cells may come from the graft donor. This chain uses TRBV19 with TRBJ1-5, with D perhaps TRBD1 (5 bases). The sample consisted of PBMCs, mostly from graft donor cells, taken 360 days after TCRalphabeta/CD19-depleted stem cell transplant. The CDR3 spells CASRRQMAGTSNQPQHF. CDR3 bases: TGTGCCAGTAGACGACAAATGGCGGGGACTAGCAATCAGCCCCAGCATTTT.